This T cell receptor (beta chain) emerged from a study of T cell responses to AZD1222 COVID-19 vaccine. The study's findings and limits: The donor cohort was predominantly white British with a female majority, and clonal diversity may have been underestimated.

This clone was seen once. The antigen remains undetermined. Unmatched junction bases numbered 6, after V lost 0 bases and J lost 1 base. This CDR3 spans 17 amino acids. Per the germline V gene, CDR1 is SGDLS and CDR2 is YYNGEE. The protocol was immunoSEQ multiplex PCR, while the TCRdb copy is restricted to in-frame clones and leaves out a portion. Among tens of thousands of clones, approximately 78% were seen once, and the ten largest hold roughly 20%. This chain connects TRBV9 to TRBJ2-3, with 9 bases aligning to TRBD2. This clonotype was obtained from an adult in good health. Here the sequenced sample was peripheral blood, taken on day 0 of AZD1222 vaccination. The CDR3 region is CASSVGLAGAGTDTQYF. CDR3 DNA: TGTGCCAGCAGCGTAGGGTTAGCGGGAGCGGGCACAGATACGCAGTATTTT.